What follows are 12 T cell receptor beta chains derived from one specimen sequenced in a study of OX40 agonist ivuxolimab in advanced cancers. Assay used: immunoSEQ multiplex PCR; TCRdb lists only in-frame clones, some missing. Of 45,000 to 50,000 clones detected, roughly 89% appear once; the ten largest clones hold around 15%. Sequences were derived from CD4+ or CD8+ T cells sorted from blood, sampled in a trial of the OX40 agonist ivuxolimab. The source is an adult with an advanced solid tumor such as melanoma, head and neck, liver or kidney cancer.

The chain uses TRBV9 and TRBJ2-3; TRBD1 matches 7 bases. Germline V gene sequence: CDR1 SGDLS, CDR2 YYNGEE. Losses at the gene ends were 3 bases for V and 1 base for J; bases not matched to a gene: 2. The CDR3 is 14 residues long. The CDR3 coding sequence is TGTGCCAGCAGCGCCGGACAGGGCACAGATACGCAGTATTTT. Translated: CASSAGQGTDTQYF.

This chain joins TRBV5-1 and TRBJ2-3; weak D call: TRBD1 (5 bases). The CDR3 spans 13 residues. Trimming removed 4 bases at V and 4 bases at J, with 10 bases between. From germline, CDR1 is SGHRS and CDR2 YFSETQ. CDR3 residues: CASSLDSPDTQYF. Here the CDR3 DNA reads TGCGCCAGCAGCCTAGACAGCCCAGATACGCAGTATTTT.

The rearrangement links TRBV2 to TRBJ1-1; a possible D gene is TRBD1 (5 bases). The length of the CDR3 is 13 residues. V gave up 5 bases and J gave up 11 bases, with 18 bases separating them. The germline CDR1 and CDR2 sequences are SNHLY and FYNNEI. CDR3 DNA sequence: TGTGCCAGCAGTCCCCAAGGGACTATGGTGGCTTTCTTT. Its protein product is CASSPQGTMVAFF.

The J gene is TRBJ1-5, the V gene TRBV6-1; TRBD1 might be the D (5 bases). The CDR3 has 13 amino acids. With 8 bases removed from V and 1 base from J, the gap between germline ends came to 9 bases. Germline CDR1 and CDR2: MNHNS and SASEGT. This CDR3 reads CASGRGSNQPQHF. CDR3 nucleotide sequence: TGTGCCAGCGGGCGGGGGAGCAATCAGCCCCAGCATTTT.

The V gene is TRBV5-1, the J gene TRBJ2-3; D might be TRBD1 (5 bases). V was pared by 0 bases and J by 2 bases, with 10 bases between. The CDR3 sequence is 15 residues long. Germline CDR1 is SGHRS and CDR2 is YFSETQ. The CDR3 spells CASSLVTGSTDTQYF. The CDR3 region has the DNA TGCGCCAGCAGCTTGGTTACAGGATCCACAGATACGCAGTATTTT. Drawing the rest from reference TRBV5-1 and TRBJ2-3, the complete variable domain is KAGVTQTPRYLIKTRGQQVTLSCSPISGHRSVSWYQQTPGQGLQFLFEYFSETQRNKGNFPGRFSGRQFSNSRSEMNVSTLELGDSALYLCASSLVTGSTDTQYFGPGTRLTVL.

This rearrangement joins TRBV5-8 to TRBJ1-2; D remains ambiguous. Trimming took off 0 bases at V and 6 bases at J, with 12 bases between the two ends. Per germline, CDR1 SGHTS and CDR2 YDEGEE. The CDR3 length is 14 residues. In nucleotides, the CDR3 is TGTGCCAGCAGCTTGGAGGCCTGGTTAAATGGCTACACCTTC. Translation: CASSLEAWLNGYTF. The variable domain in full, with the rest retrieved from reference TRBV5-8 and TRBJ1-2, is EAGVTQSPTHLIKTRGQQATLRCSPISGHTSVYWYQQALGLGLQFLLWYDEGEERNRGNFPPRFSGRQFPNYSSELNVNALELEDSALYLCASSLEAWLNGYTFGSGTRLTVV.

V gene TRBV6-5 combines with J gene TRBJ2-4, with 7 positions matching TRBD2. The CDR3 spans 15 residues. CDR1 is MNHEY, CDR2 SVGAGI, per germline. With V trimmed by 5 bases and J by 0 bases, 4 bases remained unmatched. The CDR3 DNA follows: TGTGCCAGCAGTGGGACTATGCCAGCCAAAAACATTCAGTACTTC. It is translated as CASSGTMPAKNIQYF.

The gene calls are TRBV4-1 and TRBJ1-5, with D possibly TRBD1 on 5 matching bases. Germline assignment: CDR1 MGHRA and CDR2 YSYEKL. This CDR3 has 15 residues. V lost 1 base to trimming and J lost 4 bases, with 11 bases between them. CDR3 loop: CASSQGGRTNQPQHF. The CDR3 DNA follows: TGCGCCAGCAGCCAAGGGGGCAGGACTAATCAGCCCCAGCATTTT.

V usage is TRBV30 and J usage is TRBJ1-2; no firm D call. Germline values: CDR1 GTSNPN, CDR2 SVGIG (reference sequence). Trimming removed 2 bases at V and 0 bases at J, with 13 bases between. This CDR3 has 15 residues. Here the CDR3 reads CAWSPLSIANYGYTF. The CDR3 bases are TGTGCCTGGAGTCCCCTCTCGATAGCTAACTATGGCTACACCTTC.

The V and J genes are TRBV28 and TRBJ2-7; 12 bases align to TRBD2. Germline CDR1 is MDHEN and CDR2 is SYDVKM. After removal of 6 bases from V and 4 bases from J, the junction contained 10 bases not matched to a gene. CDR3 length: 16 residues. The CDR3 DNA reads TGTGCCAGCAGGCAAACAGGACTAGCGGGAAATTACGAGCAGTACTTC. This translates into CASRQTGLAGNYEQYF.

This CDR3 is CASSHSDRGYQETQYF. CDR3 DNA sequence: TGTGCCAGCAGCCACTCGGACAGAGGCTATCAAGAGACCCAGTACTTC. The chain is built from TRBV7-9 and TRBJ2-5, with D perhaps matching TRBD1 (6 bases). The CDR3 covers 16 residues. Germline CDR1 reads SEHNR; CDR2 reads FQNEAQ (reference sequence). Trimming took 5 bases from V and 2 from J, leaving 18 bases between them.

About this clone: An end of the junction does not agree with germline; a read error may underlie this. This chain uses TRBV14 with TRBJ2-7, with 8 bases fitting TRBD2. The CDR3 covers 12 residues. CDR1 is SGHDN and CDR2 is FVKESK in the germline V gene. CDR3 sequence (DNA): TGTGCCAGCAGACAAGGAGCGGGAGACCGGTACTTC. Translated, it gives CASRQGAGDRYF. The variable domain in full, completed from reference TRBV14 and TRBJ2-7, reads EAGVTQFPSHSVIEKGQTVTLRCDPISGHDNLYWYRRVMGKEIKFLLHFVKESKQDESGMPNNRFLAERTGGTYSTLKVQPAELEDSGVYFCASRQGAGDRYFGPGTRLTVT.